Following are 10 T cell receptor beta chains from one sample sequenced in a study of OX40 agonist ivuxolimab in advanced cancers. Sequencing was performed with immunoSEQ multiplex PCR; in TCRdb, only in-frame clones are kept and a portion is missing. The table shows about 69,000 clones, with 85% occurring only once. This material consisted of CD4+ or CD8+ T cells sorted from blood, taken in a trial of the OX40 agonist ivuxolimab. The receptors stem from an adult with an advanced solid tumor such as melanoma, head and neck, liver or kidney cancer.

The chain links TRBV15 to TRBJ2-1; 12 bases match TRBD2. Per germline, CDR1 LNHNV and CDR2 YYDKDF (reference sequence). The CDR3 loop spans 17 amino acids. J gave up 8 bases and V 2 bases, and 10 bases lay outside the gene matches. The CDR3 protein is CATSRWTSGTRLDEQFF. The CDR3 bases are TGTGCCACCAGCAGATGGACTAGCGGGACCCGCCTGGATGAGCAGTTCTTC.

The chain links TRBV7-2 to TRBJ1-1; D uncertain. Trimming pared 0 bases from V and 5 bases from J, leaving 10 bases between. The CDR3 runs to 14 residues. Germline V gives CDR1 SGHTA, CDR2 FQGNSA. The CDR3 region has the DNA TGTGCCAGCAGCTTAGCGTATCAGACGACTGAAGCTTTCTTT. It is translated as CASSLAYQTTEAFF.

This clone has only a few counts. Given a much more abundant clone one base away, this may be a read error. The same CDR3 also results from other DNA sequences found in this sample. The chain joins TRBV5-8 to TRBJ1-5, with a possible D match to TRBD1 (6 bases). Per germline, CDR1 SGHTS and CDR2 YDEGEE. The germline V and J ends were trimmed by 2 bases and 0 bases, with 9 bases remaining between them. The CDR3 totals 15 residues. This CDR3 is CASSLQGYSNQPQHF. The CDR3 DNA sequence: TGTGCCAGCAGCTTACAGGGCTATAGCAATCAGCCCCAGCATTTT.

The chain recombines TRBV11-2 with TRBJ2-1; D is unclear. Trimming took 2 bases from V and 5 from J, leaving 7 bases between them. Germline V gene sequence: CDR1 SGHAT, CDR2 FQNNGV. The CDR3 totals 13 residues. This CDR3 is CASSLYIDNEQFF. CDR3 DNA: TGTGCCAGCAGCTTATACATAGACAATGAGCAGTTCTTC.

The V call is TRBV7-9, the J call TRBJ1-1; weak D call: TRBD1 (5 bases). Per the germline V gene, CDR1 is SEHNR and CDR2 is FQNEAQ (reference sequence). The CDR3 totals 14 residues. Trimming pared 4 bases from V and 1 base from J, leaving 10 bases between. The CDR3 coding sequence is TGTGCCAGCAGCTGGGGGACGGCGAACACTGAAGCTTTCTTT. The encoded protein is CASSWGTANTEAFF.

The CDR3 here is CASSGEADTGELFF. As DNA, the CDR3 is TGTGCCAGCTCGGGGGAGGCGGACACCGGGGAGCTGTTTTTT. The chain is built from TRBV9 and TRBJ2-2; D possibly corresponds to TRBD2 (6 bases). The V end was cut by 7 bases, the J end by 3 bases, with 13 bases between. Per germline, CDR1 SGDLS and CDR2 YYNGEE. CDR3 length equals 14 residues.

In nucleotides, the CDR3 is TGTGCCAGCACGGCAGGGACTGGCTACACCTTC. It specifies CASTAGTGYTF. The chain links TRBV6-5 to TRBJ1-2, with D perhaps TRBD1 (5 bases). Trimming removed 7 bases at V and 7 bases at J, with 10 bases between. Germline lookup yields CDR1 MNHEY and CDR2 SVGAGI. The CDR3 contains 11 residues.

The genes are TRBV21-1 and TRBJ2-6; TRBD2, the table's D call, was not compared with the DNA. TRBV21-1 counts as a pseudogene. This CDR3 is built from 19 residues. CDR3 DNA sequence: TGTGCCAGCAGCGAAGAAAGGTTCACGGCGGGCGGGGCGGCCAACGTCCTGACTTTC. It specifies CASSEERFTAGGAANVLTF.

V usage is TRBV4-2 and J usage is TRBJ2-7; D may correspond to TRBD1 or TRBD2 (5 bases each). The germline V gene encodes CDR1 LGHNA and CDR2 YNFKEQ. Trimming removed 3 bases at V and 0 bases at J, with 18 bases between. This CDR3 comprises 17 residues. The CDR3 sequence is CASSQPFSGTYSYEQYF. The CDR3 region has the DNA TGTGCCAGCAGCCAGCCGTTTTCGGGGACCTACTCCTACGAGCAGTACTTC.

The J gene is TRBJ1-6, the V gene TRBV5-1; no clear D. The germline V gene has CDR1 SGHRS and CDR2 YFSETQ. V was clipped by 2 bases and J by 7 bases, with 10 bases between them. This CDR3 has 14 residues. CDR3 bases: TGCGCCAGCAGCTTTATTGGTGTAAATTCACCCCTCCACTTT. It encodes CASSFIGVNSPLHF. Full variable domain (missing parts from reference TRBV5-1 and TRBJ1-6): KAGVTQTPRYLIKTRGQQVTLSCSPISGHRSVSWYQQTPGQGLQFLFEYFSETQRNKGNFPGRFSGRQFSNSRSEMNVSTLELGDSALYLCASSFIGVNSPLHFGNGTRLTVT.